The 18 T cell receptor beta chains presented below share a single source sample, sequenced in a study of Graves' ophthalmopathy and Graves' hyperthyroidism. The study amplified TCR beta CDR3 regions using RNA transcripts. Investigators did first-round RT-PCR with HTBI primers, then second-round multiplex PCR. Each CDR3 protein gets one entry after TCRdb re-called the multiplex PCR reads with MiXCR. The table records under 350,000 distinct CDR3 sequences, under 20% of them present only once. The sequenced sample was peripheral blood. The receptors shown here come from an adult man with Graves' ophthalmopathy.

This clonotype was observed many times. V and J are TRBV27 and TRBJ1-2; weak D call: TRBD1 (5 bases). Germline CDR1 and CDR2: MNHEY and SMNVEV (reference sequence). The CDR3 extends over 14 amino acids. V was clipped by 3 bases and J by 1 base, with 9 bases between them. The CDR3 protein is CASSFNRLNYGYTF. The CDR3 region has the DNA TGTGCCAGCAGTTTTAACAGGCTTAACTATGGCTACACCTTC.

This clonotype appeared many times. The chain's CDR3 is CSGGGRQETQYF. The CDR3 DNA follows: TGCAGCGGCGGGGGGAGGCAAGAGACCCAGTACTTC. V and J are TRBV20-1 and TRBJ2-5; 8 nucleotides match TRBD2. This CDR3 has 12 residues. The germline V gene encodes CDR1 DFQATT and CDR2 SNEGSKA (reference sequence).

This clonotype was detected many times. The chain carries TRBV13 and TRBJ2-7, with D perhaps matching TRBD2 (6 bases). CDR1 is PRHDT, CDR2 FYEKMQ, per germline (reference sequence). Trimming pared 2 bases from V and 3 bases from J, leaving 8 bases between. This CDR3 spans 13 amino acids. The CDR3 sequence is CASSLRGLYEQYF. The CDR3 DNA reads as TGTGCCAGCAGCTTAAGGGGACTCTACGAGCAGTACTTC.

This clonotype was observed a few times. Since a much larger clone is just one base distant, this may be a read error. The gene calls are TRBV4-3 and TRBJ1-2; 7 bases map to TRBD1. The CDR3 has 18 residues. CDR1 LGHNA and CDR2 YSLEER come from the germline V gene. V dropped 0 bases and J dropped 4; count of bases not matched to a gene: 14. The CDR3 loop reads CASSQELVTGLISYGYTF. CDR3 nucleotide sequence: TGCGCCAGCAGCCAAGAGTTGGTGACAGGGCTGATTAGCTATGGCTACACCTTC.

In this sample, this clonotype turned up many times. CDR3 sequence reads: CASSLGGAGYGYTF. CDR3 DNA sequence: TGTGCCAGCAGTTTGGGAGGGGCTGGCTATGGCTACACCTTC. The V call is TRBV12-3 or TRBV12-4, the J call TRBJ1-2; D is possibly TRBD1 (5 bases). V was shortened by 3 bases and J by 4 bases, with 12 bases between the two germline ends. The CDR3 has 14 amino acids.

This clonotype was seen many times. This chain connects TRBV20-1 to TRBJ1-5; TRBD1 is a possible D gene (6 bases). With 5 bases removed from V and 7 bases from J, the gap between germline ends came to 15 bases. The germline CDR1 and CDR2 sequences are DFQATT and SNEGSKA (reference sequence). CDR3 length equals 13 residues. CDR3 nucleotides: TGCAGTGCTGCCCGGGGCCAGGGGCAGCCCCAGCATTTT. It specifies CSAARGQGQPQHF.

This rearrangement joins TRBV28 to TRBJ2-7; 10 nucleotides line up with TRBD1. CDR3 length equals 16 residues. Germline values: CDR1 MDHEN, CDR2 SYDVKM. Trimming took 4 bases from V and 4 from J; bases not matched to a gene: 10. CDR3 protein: CASSSPRTGGLYEQYF. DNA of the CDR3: TGTGCCAGCAGTTCCCCCCGGACAGGGGGTCTGTACGAGCAGTACTTC.

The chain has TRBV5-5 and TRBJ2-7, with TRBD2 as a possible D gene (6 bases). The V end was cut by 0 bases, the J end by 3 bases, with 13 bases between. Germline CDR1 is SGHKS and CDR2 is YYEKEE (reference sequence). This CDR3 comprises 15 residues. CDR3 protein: CASSLVWTTDYEQYF. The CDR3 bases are TGTGCCAGCAGCTTGGTCTGGACTACCGACTACGAGCAGTACTTC.

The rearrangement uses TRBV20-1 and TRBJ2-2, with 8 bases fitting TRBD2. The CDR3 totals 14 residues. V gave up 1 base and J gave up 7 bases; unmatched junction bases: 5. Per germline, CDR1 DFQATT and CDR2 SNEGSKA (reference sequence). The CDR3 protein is CSARASGSFGELFF. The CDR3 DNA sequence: TGCAGTGCTAGAGCGAGCGGGAGTTTCGGGGAGCTGTTTTTT.

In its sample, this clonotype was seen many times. The CDR3 DNA reads as TGTGCCAGCAGCCCCATACGAAAGACTGAAGCTTTCTTT. Translated: CASSPIRKTEAFF. The V gene is TRBV3-1, the J gene TRBJ1-1; no reliable D call. Germline-derived CDR1 and CDR2 are LGHDT and YNNKEL (reference sequence). The CDR3 length is 13 residues. V dropped 4 bases and J dropped 5 bases, with 11 bases sitting between them. The full variable domain, rest sourced from reference TRBV3-1 and TRBJ1-1, is DTAVSQTPKYLVTQMGNDKSIKCEQNLGHDTMYWYKQDSKKFLKIMFSYNNKELIINETVPNRFSPKSPDKAHLNLHINSLELGDSAVYFCASSPIRKTEAFFGQGTRLTVV.

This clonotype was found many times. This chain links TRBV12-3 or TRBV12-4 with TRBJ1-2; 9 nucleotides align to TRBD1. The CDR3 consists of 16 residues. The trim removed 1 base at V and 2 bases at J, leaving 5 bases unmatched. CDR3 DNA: TGTGCCAGCAGTTTAGACAGGGGGCCCCAAAACTATGGCTACACCTTC. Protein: CASSLDRGPQNYGYTF.

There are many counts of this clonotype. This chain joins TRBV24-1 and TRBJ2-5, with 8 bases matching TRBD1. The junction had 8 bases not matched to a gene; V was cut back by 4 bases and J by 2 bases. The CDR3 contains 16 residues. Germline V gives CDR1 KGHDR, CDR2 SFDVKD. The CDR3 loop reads CATSDPDRGGQETQYF. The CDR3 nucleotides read TGTGCCACCAGTGACCCCGACAGGGGTGGGCAAGAGACCCAGTACTTC.

The CDR3 sequence is CASSFLTRAGNTIYF. The CDR3 coding sequence is TGTGCCAGCAGCTTCCTGACCCGTGCTGGAAACACCATATATTTT. This chain uses TRBV7-8 with TRBJ1-3; D is undetermined. The length of the CDR3 is 15 residues. CDR1 and CDR2 (germline): SGHVS, FQNEAQ. The V end lost 3 bases, the J end lost 2 bases, and 11 bases lay between the germline ends.

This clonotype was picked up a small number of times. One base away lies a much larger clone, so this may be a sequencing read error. CDR3 sequence: CASGGSGLVQPQHF. Written as DNA, the CDR3 is TGTGCCAGCGGAGGGTCGGGGCTTGTGCAGCCCCAGCATTTT. The chain has TRBV7-8 and TRBJ1-5; D might be TRBD1 (5 bases). CDR1 SGHVS and CDR2 FQNEAQ come from the germline V gene. The CDR3 totals 14 residues. V gave up 8 bases and J gave up 7 bases, with 18 bases separating them.

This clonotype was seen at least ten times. CDR3 residues: CASSVEGTTYEQYF. The CDR3 DNA is TGTGCCAGCAGCGTAGAGGGGACTACCTACGAGCAGTACTTC. The chain carries TRBV9 and TRBJ2-7, with TRBD2 matching over 7 bases. The CDR3 runs 14 residues. Germline assignment: CDR1 SGDLS and CDR2 YYNGEE. V lost 0 bases, J lost 2 bases, and 2 bases stayed unmatched.

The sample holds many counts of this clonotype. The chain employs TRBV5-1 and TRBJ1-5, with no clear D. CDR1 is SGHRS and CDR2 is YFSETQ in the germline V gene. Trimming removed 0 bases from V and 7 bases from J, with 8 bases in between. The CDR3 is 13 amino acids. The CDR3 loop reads CASSLVGPQPQHF. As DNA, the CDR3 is TGCGCCAGCAGCTTGGTCGGTCCCCAGCCCCAGCATTTT. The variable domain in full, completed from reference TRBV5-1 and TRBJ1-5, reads KAGVTQTPRYLIKTRGQQVTLSCSPISGHRSVSWYQQTPGQGLQFLFEYFSETQRNKGNFPGRFSGRQFSNSRSEMNVSTLELGDSALYLCASSLVGPQPQHFGDGTRLSIL.

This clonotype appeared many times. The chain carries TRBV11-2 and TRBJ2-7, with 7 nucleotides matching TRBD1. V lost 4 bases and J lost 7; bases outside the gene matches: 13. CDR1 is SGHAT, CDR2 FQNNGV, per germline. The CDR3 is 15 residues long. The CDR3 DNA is TGTGCCAGCAGCTGGTTGGCAGGGGGAGCAGGGGAGCAGTACTTC. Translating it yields CASSWLAGGAGEQYF.

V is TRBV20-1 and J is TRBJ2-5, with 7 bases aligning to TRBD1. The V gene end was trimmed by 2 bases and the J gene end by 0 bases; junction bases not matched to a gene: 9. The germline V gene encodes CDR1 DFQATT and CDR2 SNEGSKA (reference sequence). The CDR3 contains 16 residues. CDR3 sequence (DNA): TGCAGTGCTAGACCAGTGGGACAGAGGCACCAAGAGACCCAGTACTTC. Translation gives CSARPVGQRHQETQYF.